A single sample is the source of the 24 T cell receptor beta chains below, sequenced in a study of cytomegalovirus exposure and HLA in healthy donors. A multiplex PCR was run with 60 Vbeta primers and 13 Jbeta primers. TCRdb keeps only in-frame clones here, not all; method: immunoSEQ multiplex PCR. The data hold tens of thousands of clones, with about 70% observed a single time. The sequenced sample consisted of PBMCs. These receptors all come from a man aged 30-40 years in good health and CMV-seronegative.

This clone has just a few counts. The V call is TRBV6-5, the J call TRBJ1-2; weak D call: TRBD1 (5 bases). The CDR3 is made up of 14 amino acids. V was pared by 4 bases and J by 7 bases, with 16 bases between. Germline V gene lookup returns CDR1 MNHEY and CDR2 SVGAGI. The CDR3 region is CASSLSGGIIGYTF. The CDR3 DNA is TGTGCCAGCAGTTTGTCGGGGGGGATTATTGGCTACACCTTC.

The CDR3 DNA reads as TGTGCCAGAAGCTTCGCGGTCTCCTACGAGCAGTACTTC. Translation gives CARSFAVSYEQYF. The rearrangement uses TRBV5-3 and TRBJ2-7; D remains ambiguous. TRBV5-3 is treated as an ORF (open reading frame) with a function not yet certain. CDR3 size: 13 residues. V was shortened by 2 bases and J by 0 bases, with 6 bases between the two germline ends.

The V call is TRBV6-1, the J call TRBJ2-2; 10 bases match TRBD2. J lost 7 bases, V lost 2 bases, and 13 bases had no gene match. CDR1 is MNHNS, CDR2 SASEGT, per germline. The CDR3 loop spans 18 amino acids. CDR3: CASSERPAGGPLYGELFF. Here the CDR3 DNA reads TGTGCCAGCAGTGAACGCCCAGCGGGAGGGCCTCTCTACGGGGAGCTGTTTTTT.

The chain uses TRBV6-1 and TRBJ1-1; D possibly corresponds to TRBD1 (5 bases). CDR1 and CDR2 (germline): MNHNS, SASEGT. The length of the CDR3 is 15 residues. V lost 2 bases and J 4 bases, leaving 14 bases between the germline ends. CDR3 amino acids: CASSENWVGGTEAFF. CDR3 DNA: TGTGCCAGCAGTGAAAATTGGGTCGGGGGCACTGAAGCTTTCTTT.

This clone was seen more than once but under ten times. The chain links TRBV5-1 to TRBJ2-3; D is possibly TRBD2 (5 bases). The length of the CDR3 is 15 residues. V was clipped by 0 bases and J by 1 base, with 9 bases between them. The V gene's germline CDR1 is SGHRS and CDR2 YFSETQ. CDR3 sequence reads: CASSLALGGTDTQYF. In nucleotides, the CDR3 is TGCGCCAGCAGCTTGGCCCTGGGAGGCACAGATACGCAGTATTTT.

A single count supports this clone. The chain links TRBV30 to TRBJ1-4, with D uncertain. Germline V gene lookup returns CDR1 GTSNPN and CDR2 SVGIG (reference sequence). With 2 bases removed from V and 1 base from J, the gap between germline ends came to 8 bases. The CDR3 is 14 amino acids. As DNA, the CDR3 is TGTGCCTGGAGTAGGCTAGGAACTAATGAAAAACTGTTTTTT. Its translation: CAWSRLGTNEKLFF.

The chain joins TRBV11-2 to TRBJ2-3; no clear D. There are 12 residues in the CDR3. Germline CDR1 SGHAT, CDR2 FQNNGV. V gave up 2 bases and J gave up 2 bases, with 2 bases separating them. The CDR3 nucleotides read TGTGCCAGCAGCTTATACACAGATACGCAGTATTTT. Translating gives CASSLYTDTQYF. Drawing the rest from reference TRBV11-2 and TRBJ2-3, the complete variable domain is EAGVAQSPRYKIIEKRQSVAFWCNPISGHATLYWYQQILGQGPKLLIQFQNNGVVDDSQLPKDRFSAERLKGVDSTLKIQPAKLEDSAVYLCASSLYTDTQYFGPGTRLTVL.

The sample holds one count of this clone. CDR3 DNA: TGTGCCAGCAGTTTATCAGATTACGGGACTGAAGCTTTCTTT. This gives the protein CASSLSDYGTEAFF. V usage is TRBV28 and J usage is TRBJ1-1; D remains unclear. The CDR3 is 14 amino acids. Germline loops: CDR1 MDHEN, CDR2 SYDVKM. V lost 1 base and J 5 bases, leaving 11 bases between the germline ends.

The genes are TRBV27 and TRBJ2-7; D perhaps matches TRBD1 (6 bases). V was clipped by 7 bases and J by 6 bases, with 10 bases between them. This CDR3 has 11 amino acids. Germline V lookup: CDR1 MNHEY, CDR2 SMNVEV (reference sequence). CDR3 DNA: TGTGCCAGCACCCTAGGGGGCGAGCAGTACGTC. Translation: CASTLGGEQYV.

The chain employs TRBV6-1 and TRBJ1-1; D is perhaps TRBD1 (5 bases). CDR3 length: 13 amino acids. CDR1 and CDR2 (germline): MNHNS, SASEGT. Trimming took 6 bases from V and 1 from J, leaving 9 bases between them. The CDR3 here is CASRATGNTEAFF. Written as DNA, the CDR3 is TGTGCCAGCAGAGCCACAGGGAACACTGAAGCTTTCTTT.

The V call is TRBV29-1, the J call TRBJ2-5; 9 bases line up with TRBD1. This CDR3 is 15 amino acids long. Germline V gene sequence: CDR1 SQVTM, CDR2 ANQGSEA. Unmatched junction bases numbered 4, after V lost 0 bases and J lost 2 bases. CDR3 region: CSVEDNRGLQETQYF. The CDR3 DNA follows: TGCAGCGTTGAAGACAACAGGGGGCTTCAAGAGACCCAGTACTTC.

V gene TRBV6-5 combines with J gene TRBJ1-1; D possibly corresponds to TRBD1 (6 bases). Trimming stripped 7 bases from V and 4 bases from J, with 10 bases between. The CDR3 runs 12 residues. Germline V lookup: CDR1 MNHEY, CDR2 SVGAGI. CDR3 coding DNA: TGTGCCAGCACGGACAGTTCCACTGAAGCTTTCTTT. It is translated as CASTDSSTEAFF.

The chain couples TRBV18 to TRBJ2-3; 9 nucleotides match TRBD2. Germline trimming cut 1 base from V and 3 bases from J; bases unmatched to any gene: 8. The CDR3 contains 17 residues. Germline V gene lookup returns CDR1 KGHSH and CDR2 LQKENI. CDR3 DNA sequence: TGTGCCAGCTCACCACTGGCTAGCGGGACCCTTACAGATACGCAGTATTTT. Translated, it gives CASSPLASGTLTDTQYF.

The V gene is TRBV6-6, the J gene TRBJ2-7; tentatively, D is TRBD2 (5 bases). The CDR3 has 12 residues. Germline V gene lookup returns CDR1 MNHNY and CDR2 SVGAGI (reference sequence). Trimming took off 5 bases at V and 3 bases at J, with 8 bases between the two ends. CDR3: CASSTGVYEQYF. As DNA, the CDR3 is TGTGCCAGCAGTACCGGGGTCTACGAGCAGTACTTC.

The chain uses TRBV5-1 and TRBJ1-2, with 8 bases identical to TRBD1. This CDR3 comprises 16 residues. The trim removed 1 base at V and 4 bases at J, leaving 9 bases unmatched. Germline V gives CDR1 SGHRS, CDR2 YFSETQ. The CDR3 here is CASSLLGQGRSYGYTF. Here the CDR3 DNA reads TGCGCCAGCAGCTTGCTTGGACAGGGTAGATCCTATGGCTACACCTTC.

This rearrangement joins TRBV29-1 to TRBJ2-3, with a possible D match to TRBD2 (5 bases). Trimming took off 5 bases at V and 1 base at J, with 16 bases between the two ends. Looked up from germline, CDR1 is SQVTM and CDR2 is ANQGSEA. CDR3 size: 15 residues. CDR3: CSVPSLAGGTDTQYF. CDR3 DNA sequence: TGCAGCGTTCCTAGTCTAGCCGGCGGCACAGATACGCAGTATTTT.

V is TRBV7-8 and J is TRBJ2-7; TRBD2 aligns across 9 bases. CDR1 and CDR2 (germline): SGHVS, FQNEAQ. The trim removed 1 base at V and 4 bases at J, leaving 5 bases unmatched. The CDR3 has 15 amino acids. The CDR3 loop is CASSLGSGSWYEQYF. CDR3 in DNA: TGTGCCAGCAGCTTAGGTAGCGGGAGTTGGTACGAGCAGTACTTC.

This clone ranks as medium-sized. The chain couples TRBV11-2 to TRBJ1-5; no reliable D call. The V gene lost 0 bases and the J gene lost 0 bases, with 6 bases spanning the gap. The CDR3 has 15 residues. From germline, CDR1 is SGHAT and CDR2 FQNNGV. The CDR3 reads CASSLDSLSNQPQHF. CDR3 in DNA: TGTGCCAGCAGCTTAGATAGCCTTAGCAATCAGCCCCAGCATTTT.

J is TRBJ2-1 and V is TRBV6-1; D ambiguous. The CDR3 is 14 residues long. The germline gives CDR1 MNHNS, CDR2 SASEGT. Between the trimmed V and J ends, which lost 6 bases and 0 bases, there was a span of 9 bases. CDR3: CASSESRSYNEQFF. The CDR3 bases are TGTGCCAGCAGCGAATCCCGCTCCTACAATGAGCAGTTCTTC.

The gene calls are TRBV7-8 and TRBJ2-7, with 11 bases identical to TRBD1. The germline V gene has CDR1 SGHVS and CDR2 FQNEAQ. V lost 5 bases to trimming and J lost 6 bases; unmatched junction nucleotides: 9. This CDR3 has 15 residues. CDR3 sequence reads: CASSPDRGLWGEQYF. The CDR3, as DNA: TGTGCCAGCAGCCCGGACAGGGGGCTTTGGGGCGAGCAGTACTTC.

The gene calls are TRBV5-4 and TRBJ2-5; 11 bases are a match to TRBD2. This CDR3 is built from 15 residues. Per the germline V gene, CDR1 is SGHNT and CDR2 is YYREEE (reference sequence). V was pared by 4 bases and J by 5 bases, with 7 bases of the junction left unmatched. CDR3 nucleotide sequence: TGTGCCAGCAGCAAGGGACTAGCGGACTCGGAGACCCAGTACTTC. Protein product: CASSKGLADSETQYF.

The chain carries TRBV10-2 and TRBJ2-1; 13 positions match TRBD2. In germline, CDR1 is WSHSY, CDR2 SAAADI. With 4 bases clipped from V and 0 bases from J, the junction kept 6 bases outside the gene matches. The CDR3 contains 18 residues. The CDR3 DNA is TGCGCCAGCAGTGGAAAGACTAGCGGGAGGACCTCCTACAATGAGCAGTTCTTC. It is translated as CASSGKTSGRTSYNEQFF.

In its sample, this clone was seen once. The CDR3 DNA is TGCGCCAGCAGCCCGACAGGTCCAAGCAATCAGCCCCAGCATTTT. Translated, it gives CASSPTGPSNQPQHF. The chain links TRBV5-1 to TRBJ1-5; weak D call: TRBD1 (6 bases). This CDR3 is built from 15 residues. Germline CDR1 and CDR2: SGHRS and YFSETQ. Trimming pared 4 bases from V and 1 base from J, leaving 12 bases between.

In nucleotides, the CDR3 is TGCGCCAGCAGCCAAGAGGACCGGTCCGGGGGCGAGCAGTACTTC. Translating it yields CASSQEDRSGGEQYF. The chain employs TRBV4-1 and TRBJ2-7; D is perhaps TRBD2 (6 bases). The V end lost 0 bases, the J end lost 6 bases, and 15 bases lay between the germline ends. Per germline, CDR1 MGHRA and CDR2 YSYEKL. This CDR3 comprises 15 residues.